This T cell receptor (beta chain) was captured by sequencing in a study of neurological immune-mediated disorders. At least ten counts were recorded for this clonotype. Its antigen is undetermined. Study-wide results and limits: According to phylogenetic grouping, one related-CDR3 cluster, a possible signature, contained the repertoires of 18 of 34 multiple sclerosis patients. There was no association between the multiple sclerosis repertoire cluster and any clinical or MRI feature. TCR clonal expansion peaked in HTLV-1-associated myelopathy patients and was lowest in multiple sclerosis patients.

Between the trimmed V and J ends, which lost 0 bases and 5 bases, there was a span of 4 bases. This CDR3 is 12 amino acids long. CDR1 is SNHLY, CDR2 FYNNEI, per germline. With 10-nucleotide random UMIs, 5'RACE was used to make the cDNA. TCRdb itself ran the 5' RACE reads through MiXCR, one entry per CDR3 protein. The sample lists 80,000 to 100,000 distinct CDR3 sequences; approximately 4% were seen once. Source material: PBMCs. The chain has TRBV2 and TRBJ2-5; D remains ambiguous. The sequence was obtained from a woman aged 50 to 65 with multiple sclerosis. CDR3 sequence reads: CASSEATETQYF. CDR3 sequence (DNA): TGTGCCAGCAGTGAAGCCACCGAGACCCAGTACTTC.